What follows is one T cell receptor beta chain and its context. Antigen specificity is unknown. The data stem from a study of post-analysis software for immune sequencing data. Study context: Included among the disease courses, which were recorded for the cohort, were relapsing-remitting, secondary progressive and progressive-relapsing multiple sclerosis. General study findings and limits: Normalized Chao1 diversity was significantly reduced in patients versus controls. Analysis by F measure revealed that same-batch samples clustered strongly together. Compared with controls, patients had more of about five TRBV segments, including TRBV5-6, TRBV5-1 and TRBV20-1.

Each TCR beta cDNA library carried unique molecular identifiers. Around 500,000 cDNA molecules were obtained from around 1 to 9.1 million T cells. TCRdb processed the PCR reads anew with MiXCR; each CDR3 protein has one entry. The sample comprises hundreds of thousands of distinct CDR3 sequences, about 27% of which are singletons, and roughly 0.53% rests with the top ten. Germline-derived CDR1 and CDR2 are SNHLY and FYNNEI. Trimming pared 6 bases from V and 5 bases from J, leaving 14 bases between. This CDR3 is built from 15 residues. The chain employs TRBV2 and TRBJ1-6, with D maybe TRBD1 (5 bases). Sample: blood. The receptor was isolated from a girl under 18 with multiple sclerosis. CDR3 nucleotide sequence: TGTGCCAGCAGGACCAGGGCACAGAATAATTCACCCCTCCACTTT. Encoded protein: CASRTRAQNNSPLHF.